Listed below are T cell receptor beta chains from one sample, sequenced in a study of CD8 T cells in ankylosing spondylitis. Each CDR3 protein gets one entry after TCRdb re-called the 5' RACE reads with MiXCR. Of roughly 440,000 distinct CDR3 sequences listed, over 15% are singletons. The sequencing input was blood, either unsorted or a sorted T cell fraction (not recorded which). Receptors originate from a male donor with ankylosing spondylitis. Both conserved end residues are part of each CDR3. D genes are given only for firm matches. The size entry is marked missing in some rows and otherwise reads once, few, many or a size class.

D gene	V gene	J gene	clone size	CDR3 DNA	CDR3 protein
.	TRBV18	TRBJ2-7	.	TGTGCCAGCTCACCCTCAGGGGTCGCCTACGAGCAGTACTTC	CASSPSGVAYEQYF
.	TRBV20-1	TRBJ2-5	few	TGCAGTGCCTTTCTTGACAGGCAAGAGACCCAGTACTTC	CSAFLDRQETQYF
TRBD2	TRBV6-1	TRBJ2-7	.	TGTGCCAGTTTAAAACTCGCGGGGGGCTCCTACGAGCAGTACTTC	CASLKLAGGSYEQYF
TRBD2	TRBV2	TRBJ2-3	.	TGTGCCAGCAGCGACCCTAGCGGGAGCACAGATACGCAGTATTTT	CASSDPSGSTDTQYF
TRBD2	TRBV12-3/TRBV12-4	TRBJ2-2	many	TGTGCCAGCAGTCCCCGGACTAGCGGGAGTACCGGGGAGCTGTTTTTT	CASSPRTSGSTGELFF
TRBD1	TRBV20-1	TRBJ2-7	few	TGCAGTGCTACAAACCGGGACAGGGAAGACTACGAGCAGTACTTC	CSATNRDREDYEQYF
.	TRBV5-1	TRBJ2-1	.	TGCGCCAGCAGCGTGGACATGAGCTCCTACAATGAGCAGTTCTTC	CASSVDMSSYNEQFF
TRBD1	TRBV6-2/TRBV6-3	TRBJ1-5	many	TGTGCCAGCAGTACCAACAGGGGTAATCAGCCCCAGCATTTT	CASSTNRGNQPQHF
.	TRBV18	TRBJ2-3	.	TGTGCCAGCTCACCCGGTTCCAGGGGCGATACGCAGTATTTT	CASSPGSRGDTQYF
TRBD2	TRBV5-1	TRBJ2-7	few	TGCGCCAGCAGACTTAGCGGGACGATCTACGAGCAGTACTTC	CASRLSGTIYEQYF
.	TRBV4-2	TRBJ2-7	.	TGTGCCAGCAGCCAAGACACAGCCGAGCAGTACTTC	CASSQDTAEQYF
.	TRBV7-9	TRBJ1-6	.	TGTGCCAGCAGCTTAGGTGGGCTGTCGACCCTCCACTTT	CASSLGGLSTLHF
TRBD2	TRBV7-8	TRBJ2-1	few	TGTGCCAGCAGCTCTAGCGGGAGCGGTAATGAGCAGTTCTTC	CASSSSGSGNEQFF
.	TRBV28	TRBJ1-2	.	TGTGCCAGCAGCCTCACTTCGGCAGGCAACTATGGCTACACCTTC	CASSLTSAGNYGYTF
TRBD2	TRBV15	TRBJ2-2	.	TGTGCCACCAGCAGTTTAGCGGGAAACACCGGGGAGCTGTTTTTT	CATSSLAGNTGELFF
TRBD1	TRBV30	TRBJ2-4	.	TGTGCCTGGAGCGAGGACAGGGGTTCGAAAAACATTCAGTACTTC	CAWSEDRGSKNIQYF
TRBD1	TRBV2	TRBJ2-7	few	TGTGCCAGCAGGGGACAGTTGACCTACGAGCAGTACTTC	CASRGQLTYEQYF
TRBD1	TRBV6-2/TRBV6-3	TRBJ2-5	few	TGTGCCAGCAGGCATCTGAGGGGGACAGGGGTCGAGACCCAGTACTTC	CASRHLRGTGVETQYF
.	TRBV24-1	TRBJ2-1	many	TGTGCCACCGCGAGTCAGGGAAACTCCTACAATGAGCAGTTCTTC	CATASQGNSYNEQFF
TRBD1	TRBV28	TRBJ2-5	few	TGTGCCAGCAGTTCCGCGGGACAGGGGCGAGAGACCCAGTACTTC	CASSSAGQGRETQYF
.	TRBV28	TRBJ2-7	few	TGTGCCAGCAGCAAGAATAACGGGCAGTACTTC	CASSKNNGQYF
.	TRBV5-1	TRBJ2-7	few	TGCGCCAGCAGCTTGGTGGTAGGGACAATCTCCTACGAGCAGTACTTC	CASSLVVGTISYEQYF
.	TRBV7-9	TRBJ1-5	many	TGTGCCAGCAGCTTAGGACCGGGCTTCAATCAGCCCCAGCATTTT	CASSLGPGFNQPQHF
TRBD1	TRBV9	TRBJ2-1	once	TGTGCCAGCAGCGTAGTGGGGGGCAGGGGGCTATATGAGCAGTTCTTC	CASSVVGGRGLYEQFF
TRBD1	TRBV29-1	TRBJ2-3	few	TGCAGCGGACGGACAGGGCCCCTCACAGATACGCAGTATTTT	CSGRTGPLTDTQYF
TRBD1	TRBV25-1	TRBJ2-2	.	TGTGCCAGCAGTGACCCCAGGGGGTTCGCCGGGGAGCTGTTTTTT	CASSDPRGFAGELFF
TRBD2	TRBV4-1	TRBJ2-5	few	TGCGCCAGCAGCCAAGAGGGGGGGTACCAAGAGACCCAGTACTTC	CASSQEGGYQETQYF
TRBD2	TRBV15	TRBJ2-7	.	TGTGCCACCAGCCTGGGACTAGCGGGAGCCTACGAGCAGTACTTC	CATSLGLAGAYEQYF
TRBD2	TRBV20-1	TRBJ2-1	.	TGCAGTGCTAGAGTAGTTAGCGGGAGCTCCTACAATGAGCAGTTCTTC	CSARVVSGSSYNEQFF
TRBD2	TRBV15	TRBJ2-4	.	TGTGCCACCAGCAGGGCGGGTAGCGGGACCAAAAACATTCAGTACTTC	CATSRAGSGTKNIQYF
TRBD1	TRBV6-1	TRBJ1-2	.	TGTGCCAGCAGTGAAGCTTTGAACCCTTGGACAGGGTCGGATGGCTACACCTTC	CASSEALNPWTGSDGYTF
.	TRBV5-1	TRBJ1-3	few	TGCGCCAGCAGCAAAGACAGCTCTGGAAACACCATATATTTT	CASSKDSSGNTIYF
TRBD1	TRBV6-2/TRBV6-3	TRBJ2-7	few	TGTGCCAGCGGAGAACAGGGGCTTCCGGGAAACGAGCAGTACTTC	CASGEQGLPGNEQYF
.	TRBV5-1	TRBJ2-7	.	TGCGCCAGCAGCTTAATCTCCGGTGACGAGCAGTACTTC	CASSLISGDEQYF
TRBD2	TRBV7-4	TRBJ2-5	many	TGTGCCAGCAGCTTATGTATACTAGCGGGAGAGTTGGAGACCCAGTACTTC	CASSLCILAGELETQYF
.	TRBV15	TRBJ1-5	few	TGTGCCACCAGCAGAGATCTTGGGGGCAACCGGAATCAGCCCCAGCATTTT	CATSRDLGGNRNQPQHF
TRBD2	TRBV7-2	TRBJ2-1	.	TGTGCCAGCAGCGGAGGACTAGTCGGATCCTACAATGAGCAGTTCTTC	CASSGGLVGSYNEQFF
TRBD2	TRBV4-1	TRBJ2-1	few	TGCGCCAGCAGCCTACACACGACTAGCGGGGTTTACAATGAGCAGTTCTTC	CASSLHTTSGVYNEQFF
.	TRBV20-1	TRBJ1-1	many	TGCGGGCACTACAGGGTGCCTGAAGCTTTCTTT	CGHYRVPEAFF
.	TRBV28	TRBJ2-1	.	TGTGCCAGCAGCCGCGGACAAACCAAGCAGTTCTTC	CASSRGQTKQFF
.	TRBV5-1	TRBJ2-1	many	TGCGCCAGCAGCTTCCCGGAGCGGCCGAGCTCCTACAATGAGCAGTTCTTC	CASSFPERPSSYNEQFF
.	TRBV11-2	TRBJ2-1	.	TGTGCCAGCAGCTTAGACCAGCGCCGTCACAATGAGCAGTTCTTC	CASSLDQRRHNEQFF
.	TRBV4-1	TRBJ2-6	many	TGCGCCAGCAGCCAAGATTGGATCAGGACTGGGGCCAACGTCCTGACTTTC	CASSQDWIRTGANVLTF
.	TRBV7-3	TRBJ2-2	.	TGTGCCAGCAGCGCCATCTCGACCGGGGAGCTGTTTTTT	CASSAISTGELFF
.	TRBV4-3	TRBJ1-5	few	TGCGCCAGCAGCCAACAGGTCCGTAATCAGCCCCAGCATTTT	CASSQQVRNQPQHF
TRBD1	TRBV4-2	TRBJ2-6	.	TGTGCCAGCAGCCTCGCCGACAGGGCTGGGGCCAACGTCCTGACTTTC	CASSLADRAGANVLTF
.	TRBV20-1	TRBJ2-7	.	TGCAGTGCTACACGGAACTCCTACGAGCAGTACTTC	CSATRNSYEQYF